The rows below give T cell receptor beta chains drawn from one sample of a study of hypomethylating agent response in myelodysplastic syndrome. The table came from immunoSEQ multiplex PCR; TCRdb's copy has only in-frame clones and leaves some out. There are 5,500 to 8,500 clones in the sample; around 90% occur only once, and about a sixth lies in the top ten. Sequencing was performed on bone marrow, taken before or after starting hypomethylating agent treatment for myelodysplastic syndrome (not recorded which). These receptors all come from a human donor with myelodysplastic syndrome. Each CDR3 is given with its conserved first and last residue. The D gene is left open where the match is weak. Size is omitted from some rows. Given values are once, few, many or a class for expanded clones.

TRBV27,NA,NA,TRBJ2-1,CASSSRVALYNEQFF,TGTGCCAGCAGTTCCCGGGTAGCCCTCTACAATGAGCAGTTCTTC
TRBV10-2,NA,NA,TRBJ2-3,CASSESGSSSTDTQYF,TGCGCCAGCAGTGAGTCCGGTAGCTCTAGCACAGATACGCAGTATTTT
TRBV11-3,NA,NA,TRBJ2-1,CASSRGGGQFF,TGTGCCAGCAGTCGTGGGGGAGGGCAGTTCTTC
TRBV19,NA,NA,TRBJ2-3,CASSISRTDTQYF,TGTGCCAGTAGTATTAGCCGCACAGATACGCAGTATTTT
TRBV30,NA,NA,TRBJ2-6,CAWRGVVRESGANVLTF,TGTGCCTGGAGGGGAGTAGTAAGGGAATCAGGGGCCAACGTCCTGACTTTC
TRBV6-1,NA,TRBD1,TRBJ2-7,CASSPRDRGNEQYF,TGTGCCAGCAGTCCCCGGGACAGGGGAAACGAGCAGTACTTC
TRBV6-5,NA,TRBD2,TRBJ2-5,CASGSGGIAETQYF,TGTGCCAGCGGGAGCGGGGGGATCGCAGAGACCCAGTACTTC
TRBV19,NA,NA,TRBJ1-5,CASSPQGGQPQHF,TGTGCCAGTAGCCCACAGGGAGGGCAGCCCCAGCATTTT
TRBV7-2,NA,NA,TRBJ2-7,CASSLVAGTYEQYF,TGTGCCAGCAGCTTAGTTGCAGGAACCTACGAGCAGTACTTC
TRBV9,once,NA,TRBJ1-4,CASSDGSHQVHEKLFF,TGTGCCAGCAGCGATGGGTCCCATCAGGTACATGAAAAACTGTTTTTT
TRBV7-3,NA,TRBD2,TRBJ2-3,CASSSRLAGGTDTQYF,TGTGCCAGCAGCTCCCGACTAGCGGGGGGCACAGATACGCAGTATTTT
TRBV5-1,NA,NA,TRBJ1-4,CASSLGRGDGEKLFF,TGCGCCAGCAGCTTGGGCCGGGGAGATGGTGAAAAACTGTTTTTT
TRBV11-2,once,TRBD2,TRBJ2-3,CASSPTGTSGGGGDTQYF,TGTGCCAGCAGCCCCACAGGGACTAGCGGGGGGGGTGGTGATACGCAGTATTTT
TRBV28,NA,TRBD1,TRBJ1-6,CASSLARTTGVHRQNSPLHF,TGTGCCAGCAGCCTAGCAAGGACGACAGGGGTTCACCGTCAGAATTCACCCCTCCACTTT
TRBV4-2,NA,NA,TRBJ1-1,CASSQELSPEAFF,TGTGCCAGCAGCCAAGAACTTAGCCCTGAAGCTTTCTTT
TRBV19,few,NA,TRBJ1-5,CASTIGWDQPQHF,TGTGCCAGTACCATAGGGTGGGATCAGCCCCAGCATTTT
TRBV19,NA,TRBD1,TRBJ1-1,CASSPYRGAEAFF,TGTGCCAGTAGTCCATACAGGGGCGCTGAAGCTTTCTTT
TRBV29-1,NA,TRBD1,TRBJ1-4,CSVETGGREKLFF,TGCAGCGTTGAAACAGGGGGCCGGGAAAAACTGTTTTTT
TRBV6-6,NA,TRBD1,TRBJ2-7,CASSYLPGGGSYEQYF,TGTGCCAGCAGTTACTTACCAGGGGGCGGATCGTACGAGCAGTACTTC
TRBV10-3,NA,NA,TRBJ2-2,CAIRGAGSDTGELFF,TGTGCCATCCGCGGAGCAGGGTCGGACACCGGGGAGCTGTTTTTT
TRBV4-1,NA,NA,TRBJ2-3,CASSQDMVGRLTDTQYF,TGCGCCAGCAGCCAAGATATGGTGGGGAGGCTCACAGATACGCAGTATTTT
TRBV5-1,few,NA,TRBJ1-2,CASSLGQRDYGYTF,TGCGCCAGCAGCTTGGGACAGCGAGACTATGGCTACACCTTC
TRBV27,NA,TRBD1,TRBJ1-2,CASRRNGQGNYGYTF,TGTGCCAGCAGACGGAATGGACAGGGAAACTATGGCTACACCTTC
TRBV5-1,NA,TRBD1,TRBJ2-3,CASSQSDRAEEQYF,TGCGCCAGCAGCCAGAGTGACAGGGCTGAGGAGCAGTATTTT
TRBV28,NA,NA,TRBJ2-3,CASTLGGRDTQYF,TGTGCCAGCACCCTCGGGGGGCGTGATACGCAGTATTTT
TRBV19,NA,TRBD2,TRBJ2-1,CASEGRVYNEQFF,TGTGCTTCGGAGGGGAGGGTATACAATGAGCAGTTCTTC
TRBV6-4,NA,NA,TRBJ2-3,CASSPRWGDADTQYF,TGTGCCAGCAGTCCCCGTTGGGGGGACGCAGATACGCAGTATTTT
TRBV27,few,NA,TRBJ1-5,CASSTGRDQPQHF,TGTGCCAGCAGTACAGGGAGAGATCAGCCCCAGCATTTT
TRBV2,NA,NA,TRBJ2-3,CASSAGVGFTQYF,TGTGCCAGCAGTGCTGGGGTTGGGTTTACGCAGTATTTT
TRBV30,NA,NA,TRBJ2-7,CAWDDSPRPEQYF,TGTGCCTGGGACGACAGCCCCAGACCCGAGCAGTACTTC
TRBV7-6,NA,TRBD2,TRBJ2-6,CASSPRLAGGSGANVLTF,TGTGCCAGCAGCCCTAGACTAGCGGGGGGTTCAGGGGCCAACGTCCTGACTTTC
TRBV11-1,NA,TRBD2,TRBJ2-3,CASSSGTGHVSGGADTQYF,TGTGCCAGCAGTTCCGGGACAGGACATGTTAGCGGGGGGGCAGATACGCAGTATTTT
TRBV6-6,once,NA,TRBJ2-5,CASSRKAGIQETQYF,TGTGCCAGCAGCCGAAAGGCTGGGATTCAAGAGACCCAGTACTTC
TRBV29-1,NA,TRBD1,TRBJ1-1,CSGRTGGAGEAFF,TGCAGCGGCCGAACAGGGGGCGCAGGGGAAGCTTTCTTT
TRBV14,NA,TRBD1,TRBJ1-2,CASSQYQGASLYTF,TGTGCCAGCAGCCAATATCAGGGGGCCAGCCTCTACACCTTC
TRBV20-1,NA,NA,TRBJ2-3,CSAGRDTQYF,TGCAGTGCGGGCCGGGATACGCAGTATTTT
TRBV18,NA,TRBD1,TRBJ2-1,CASSPLQGSEQFF,TGTGCCAGCTCACCACTACAGGGGAGTGAGCAGTTCTTC
TRBV6-6,NA,TRBD2,TRBJ2-2,CAAGLAGMTGELFF,TGTGCCGCGGGGCTAGCGGGGATGACCGGGGAGCTGTTTTTT
TRBV5-4,NA,NA,TRBJ1-1,CASSLSTRTEAFF,TGTGCCAGCAGCTTGTCTACCAGGACTGAAGCTTTCTTT
TRBV27,NA,NA,TRBJ1-1,CASSPWGSLNTEAFF,TGTGCCAGCAGTCCCTGGGGCAGCTTGAACACTGAAGCTTTCTTT
TRBV7-9,few,NA,TRBJ1-5,CASSLGADQPQHF,TGTGCCAGCAGCTTAGGGGCAGATCAGCCCCAGCATTTT
TRBV7-2,NA,NA,TRBJ1-5,CASSLWGALNQPQHF,TGTGCCAGCAGCTTGTGGGGGGCCCTAAATCAGCCCCAGCATTTT
TRBV5-5,NA,NA,TRBJ2-2,CASSFWAIDTGELFF,TGTGCCAGCAGCTTTTGGGCCATAGACACCGGGGAGCTGTTTTTT
TRBV6-6,few,NA,TRBJ2-7,CASSRRQSYEQYF,TGTGCCAGCAGTCGCCGACAATCCTACGAGCAGTACTTC
TRBV7-2,NA,TRBD1,TRBJ2-7,CASSLARTGGFYEQYF,TGTGCCAGCAGCTTAGCGCGGACAGGGGGATTTTACGAGCAGTACTTC
TRBV5-1,NA,NA,TRBJ1-2,CASSLGQDNYGYTF,TGCGCCAGCAGCTTGGGACAGGATAACTATGGCTACACCTTC
TRBV19,NA,NA,TRBJ2-7,CASSYNTRYEQYF,TGTGCCAGTAGTTACAACACCCGGTACGAGCAGTACTTC
TRBV6-6,NA,NA,TRBJ2-2,CASRRDTGELFF,TGTGCCAGCAGGCGGGACACCGGGGAGCTGTTTTTT
TRBV10-3,NA,NA,TRBJ1-2,CASSSRRVYGYTF,TGTGCCTCTTCTTCACGCAGGGTCTATGGCTACACCTTC